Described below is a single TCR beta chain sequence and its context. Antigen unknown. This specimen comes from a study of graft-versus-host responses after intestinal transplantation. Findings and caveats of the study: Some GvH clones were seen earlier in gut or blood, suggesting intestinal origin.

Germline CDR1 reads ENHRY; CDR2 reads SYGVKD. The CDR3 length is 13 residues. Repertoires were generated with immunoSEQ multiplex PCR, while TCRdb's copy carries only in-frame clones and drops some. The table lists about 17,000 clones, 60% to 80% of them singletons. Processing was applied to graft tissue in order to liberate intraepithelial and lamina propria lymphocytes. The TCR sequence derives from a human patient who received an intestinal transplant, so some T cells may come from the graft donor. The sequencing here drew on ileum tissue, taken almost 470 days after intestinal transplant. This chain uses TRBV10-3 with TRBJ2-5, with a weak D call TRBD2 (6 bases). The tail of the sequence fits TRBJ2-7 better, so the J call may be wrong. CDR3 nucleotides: TGTGCCATCATGGGCGGGGCCAACTACGAGCAGTACTTC. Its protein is CAIMGGANYEQYF.